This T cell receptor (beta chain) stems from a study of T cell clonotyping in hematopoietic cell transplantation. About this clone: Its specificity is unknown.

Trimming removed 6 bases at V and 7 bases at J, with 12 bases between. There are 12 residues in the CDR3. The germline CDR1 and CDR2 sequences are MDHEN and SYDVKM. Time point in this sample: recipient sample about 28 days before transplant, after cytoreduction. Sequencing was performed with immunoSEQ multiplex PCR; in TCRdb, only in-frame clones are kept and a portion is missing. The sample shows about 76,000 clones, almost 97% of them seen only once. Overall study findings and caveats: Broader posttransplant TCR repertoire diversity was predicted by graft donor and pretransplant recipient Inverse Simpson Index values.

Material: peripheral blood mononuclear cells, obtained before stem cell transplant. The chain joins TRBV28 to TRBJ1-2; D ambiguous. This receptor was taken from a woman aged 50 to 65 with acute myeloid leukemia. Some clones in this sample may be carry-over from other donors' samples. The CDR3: CASRNRDAGYTF. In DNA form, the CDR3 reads TGTGCCAGCAGAAATAGGGATGCTGGCTACACCTTC.